The following is a T cell receptor (beta chain) sequence with its context. This sample is drawn from a study of blood T cell repertoires in COVID-19. Original processing methods: The assay estimated nucleated cells by amplifying reference gene primers. The data were produced by immunoSEQ multiplex PCR, yet TCRdb's version contains in-frame clones alone and is incomplete. The DNA gave D and trimming, while V, J and clone size come from that table. This sample carries 150,000 to 200,000 clones, approximately 86% of them seen once, and the ten largest clones take about 2%. Material: peripheral blood. The sequence was obtained from a man between 65 and 85 years old with active or convalescent COVID-19.

CDR3 amino acids: CASNSFYEQYF. As DNA, the CDR3 is TGTGCCAGCAATTCCTTCTACGAGCAGTACTTC. The chain links TRBV28 to TRBJ2-7; D call uncertain. V lost 7 bases to trimming and J lost 3 bases, with 7 bases between them. Germline-derived CDR1 and CDR2 are MDHEN and SYDVKM. CDR3 length equals 11 residues.